This TCR beta chain emerged from a study of T cells in Graves' hyperthyroidism and ophthalmopathy. Researchers amplified the TCR beta CDR3 regions from RNA transcripts. Initially, a first-round RT-PCR of the TCR CDR3 employed the HTBI primer set. TCRdb passed the multiplex PCR reads through MiXCR, listing each CDR3 protein once. Of 700,000 to 850,000 distinct CDR3 sequences in the sample, 30% to 40% are singletons; the top ten hold roughly 30%. This clonotype was seen ten or more times. The germline CDR1 and CDR2 sequences are LNHNV and YYDKDF (reference sequence). The V gene end was trimmed by 0 bases and the J gene end by 2 bases; junction bases not matched to a gene: 7. The CDR3 is made up of 17 amino acids.

The rearrangement links TRBV15 to TRBJ2-7, with 10 bases identical to TRBD2. The sequencing sample was made of blood. The TCR sequence derives from a woman between 35 and 50 years old with Graves' hyperthyroidism. CDR3 DNA sequence: TGTGCCACCAGCAGAGATCTAGGGACTAGCGTACCCTACGAGCAGTACTTC. Translated: CATSRDLGTSVPYEQYF.